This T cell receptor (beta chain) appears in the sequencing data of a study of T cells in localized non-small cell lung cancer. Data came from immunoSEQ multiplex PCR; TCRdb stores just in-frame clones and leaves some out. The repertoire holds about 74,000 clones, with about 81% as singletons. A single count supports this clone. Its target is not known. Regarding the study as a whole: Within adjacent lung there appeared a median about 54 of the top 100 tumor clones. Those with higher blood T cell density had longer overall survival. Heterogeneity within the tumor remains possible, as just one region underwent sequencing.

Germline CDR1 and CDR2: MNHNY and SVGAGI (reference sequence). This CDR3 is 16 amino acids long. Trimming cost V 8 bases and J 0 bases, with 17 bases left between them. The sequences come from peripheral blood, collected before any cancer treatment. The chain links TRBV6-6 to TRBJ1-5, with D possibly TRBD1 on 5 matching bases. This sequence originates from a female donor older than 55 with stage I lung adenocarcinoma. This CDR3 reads CASRVGQGYSNQPQHF. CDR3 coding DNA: TGTGCCAGCCGGGTGGGTCAGGGTTATAGCAATCAGCCCCAGCATTTT.